The clone carrying this T cell receptor (beta chain) appeared once. The CDR3 is made up of 15 amino acids. V was cut by 0 bases and J by 4 bases, with 13 bases left in between. Germline V gene lookup returns CDR1 SGHNT and CDR2 YYREEE (reference sequence). The data are from a study of CD8+ T cells in alopecia areata. After isolation, RNA underwent reverse transcription to generate cDNA as the sequencing template. Profiling relied on immunoSEQ multiplex PCR, and the TCRdb table lists in-frame clones only, not all of them. The sample shows about 120,000 clones, about 50% of them seen only once. Documented treatment: oral pan-JAK inhibitor, 5-10 mg twice daily.

The chain is built from TRBV5-4 and TRBJ2-5, with D possibly TRBD1 on 5 matching bases. The source is a human donor with alopecia areata. The material was CD4+ T cells sorted from blood, obtained at week 4, from a patient treated with tofacitinib. DNA for the CDR3: TGTGCCAGCAGCTTGGCCGCAGGGAACGGAGAGACCCAGTACTTC. Protein: CASSLAAGNGETQYF.